This TCR beta chain was retrieved from a study of T cell responses to AZD1222 COVID-19 vaccine. Points from the study as a whole: It should be noted that donors were predominantly white British and more often female, and clonal diversity was possibly underestimated.

Notes on this clone: The antigen remains unidentified.

With 3 bases removed from V and 2 bases from J, the gap between germline ends came to 12 bases. Germline lookup yields CDR1 MGHRA and CDR2 YSYEKL. CDR3 size: 15 residues. Repertoires were generated with immunoSEQ multiplex PCR, while TCRdb's copy carries only in-frame clones and drops some. The sample includes fewer than 250,000 clones, 85% to 95% of them seen just once. The sequence was obtained from an adult in good health. This chain joins TRBV4-1 and TRBJ2-3; D perhaps matches TRBD2 (6 bases). The sequenced sample was peripheral blood, obtained on day 0 of MenACWY control vaccination. In nucleotides, the CDR3 is TGCGCCAGCAGCCAGGTAGCGGAGTCCACAGATACGCAGTATTTT. This gives the protein CASSQVAESTDTQYF.